This entry features one T cell receptor (beta chain) sequence. The data belong to a study of CD8 T cells in Susac syndrome. The study used treatment-naive patients who had stable or active relapsing-remitting disease as multiple sclerosis controls. TEMRA cells were FACS-enriched, with CD8+ and CD4+ T cells isolated negatively. Trimming shortened V by 3 bases and J by 4 bases, and 9 bases separated the two germline ends. This CDR3 is 13 amino acids long. Germline CDR1 GTSNPN, CDR2 SVGIG (reference sequence). RNA amounts of 0.5 to 1 ug underwent reverse transcription with random hexamers. A multiplex approach, immunoSEQ multiplex PCR, amplified TCR beta CDR3 across 54 Vbeta and 13 Jbeta. TCRdb recomputed calls from the immunoSEQ multiplex PCR reads with MiXCR, one row per CDR3 protein. In the table there are fewer than 150,000 distinct CDR3 sequences, approximately 90% of which are singletons.

The chain is built from TRBV30 and TRBJ2-2; D is uncertain. The sequencing sample was made of CD8+ T cells from PBMCs. This receptor was identified in a human donor with multiple sclerosis. CDR3 loop: CAWSETPTGELFF. Written as DNA, the CDR3 is TGTGCCTGGAGCGAAACACCCACCGGGGAGCTGTTTTTT. Full variable domain (remainder filled in from reference TRBV30 and TRBJ2-2): SQTIHQWPATLVQPVGSPLSLECTVEGTSNPNLYWYRQAAGRGLQLLFYSVGIGQISSEVPQNLSASRPQDRQFILSSKKLLLSDSGFYLCAWSETPTGELFFGEGSRLTVL.